The rows below give T cell receptor beta chains drawn from one sample of a study of T-cell memory formation after mild COVID-19. TCRdb re-derived calls from the 5' RACE reads in MiXCR, one entry per CDR3 protein. The sample holds 220,000 or so distinct CDR3 sequences; over 9.5% are singletons and the top ten take 3.5% to 4%. Sequencing was carried out using PBMCs or a T cell subset sorted from them (not recorded which). The receptor source for this set is a man aged 18-30 years who had mild COVID-19 (a few samples of this study predate the infection). Cell type and time point are not known. Both conserved end residues are part of each CDR3.

len	j_gene	v_gene	CDR3aa
15	TRBJ2-1	TRBV11-3	CASSLGDSDANEQFF
11	TRBJ2-5	TRBV27	CASRSFGTQYF
15	TRBJ2-7	TRBV4-3	CASSQLRDSTYEQYF
13	TRBJ2-3	TRBV4-1	CASSQDVAGGQYF
15	TRBJ2-5	TRBV6-2/TRBV6-3	CASTSRKKRDETQYF
14	TRBJ1-1	TRBV7-9	CASSLRSTNTEAFF
15	TRBJ2-3	TRBV27	CASSLISSGRDTQYF
16	TRBJ2-3	TRBV12-5	CASGTLTSGGSDTQYF
14	TRBJ2-2	TRBV7-2	CASSLNGGAGELFF
15	TRBJ2-3	TRBV5-1	CASSIGGGNTDTQYF
14	TRBJ1-2	TRBV7-6	CASSSRRDGGGYTF
15	TRBJ2-3	TRBV9	CASSVRAGTTDTQYF
14	TRBJ1-1	TRBV21-1	CATSHRGRNTEAFF
15	TRBJ1-1	TRBV5-1	CASREQGGTQGEAFF
14	TRBJ2-7	TRBV7-3	CASSLSAVNYEQYF
14	TRBJ1-1	TRBV5-1	CASTPQGAGTEAFF
16	TRBJ2-2	TRBV20-1	CSARGRSGWNTGELFF